This TCR beta chain was identified during a study of identical twins. Each CDR3 protein gets one entry after TCRdb re-called the 5' RACE reads with MiXCR. The sample includes about 550,000 distinct CDR3 sequences, around 24% seen only once; the top ten take around 0.47%. CDR1 is LGHNA, CDR2 YNFKEQ, per germline. CDR3 length: 14 residues. The V end was cut by 6 bases, the J end by 5 bases, with 14 bases between. This sample was shared with a second study, whose subject was yellow fever vaccine responses in identical twins.

Sequencing was carried out using CD4+ T cells sorted from blood. The receptor was isolated from a woman younger than 35 in good health. The chain recombines TRBV4-2 with TRBJ2-4; a weak D match, TRBD1 (7 bases). The chain's CDR3 is CASSPLRGENIQYF. DNA for the CDR3: TGTGCCAGCAGTCCGCTCAGGGGGGAAAACATTCAGTACTTC.